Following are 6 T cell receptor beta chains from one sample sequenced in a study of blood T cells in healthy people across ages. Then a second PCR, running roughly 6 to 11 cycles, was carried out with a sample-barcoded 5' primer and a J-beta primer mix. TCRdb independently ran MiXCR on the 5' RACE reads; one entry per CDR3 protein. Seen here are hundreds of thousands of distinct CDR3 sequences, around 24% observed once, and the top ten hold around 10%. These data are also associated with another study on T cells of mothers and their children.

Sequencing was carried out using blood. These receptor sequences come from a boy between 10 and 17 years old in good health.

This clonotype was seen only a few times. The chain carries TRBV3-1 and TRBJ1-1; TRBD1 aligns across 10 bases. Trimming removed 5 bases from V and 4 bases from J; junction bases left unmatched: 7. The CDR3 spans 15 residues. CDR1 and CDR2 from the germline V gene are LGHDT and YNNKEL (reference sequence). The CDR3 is CASSWPGQGITEAFF. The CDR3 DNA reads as TGTGCCAGCAGCTGGCCGGGACAGGGGATCACTGAAGCTTTCTTT.

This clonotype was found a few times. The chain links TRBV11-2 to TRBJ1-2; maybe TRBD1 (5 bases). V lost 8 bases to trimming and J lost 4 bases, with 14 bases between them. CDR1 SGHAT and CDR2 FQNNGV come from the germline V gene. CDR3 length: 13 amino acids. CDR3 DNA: TGTGCCAGCGGCCCCGGGACGGCCTATGGCTACACCTTC. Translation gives CASGPGTAYGYTF.

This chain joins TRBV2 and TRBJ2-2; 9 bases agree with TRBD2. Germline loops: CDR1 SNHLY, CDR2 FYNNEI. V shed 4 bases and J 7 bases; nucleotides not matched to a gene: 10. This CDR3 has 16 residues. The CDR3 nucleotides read TGTGCCAGCAGTGTAGCGGGGGCGGTAACGAACGGGGAGCTGTTTTTT. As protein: CASSVAGAVTNGELFF. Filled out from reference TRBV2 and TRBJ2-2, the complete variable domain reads EPEVTQTPSHQVTQMGQEVILRCVPISNHLYFYWYRQILGQKVEFLVSFYNNEISEKSEIFDDQFSVERPDGSNFTLKIRSTKLEDSAMYFCASSVAGAVTNGELFFGEGSRLTVL.

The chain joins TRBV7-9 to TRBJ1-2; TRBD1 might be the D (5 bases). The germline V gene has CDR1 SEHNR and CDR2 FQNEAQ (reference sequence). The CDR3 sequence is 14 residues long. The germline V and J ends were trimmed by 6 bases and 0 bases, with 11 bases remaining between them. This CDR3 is CASSPDTTNYGYTF. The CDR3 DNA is TGTGCCAGCAGTCCGGACACCACTAACTATGGCTACACCTTC.

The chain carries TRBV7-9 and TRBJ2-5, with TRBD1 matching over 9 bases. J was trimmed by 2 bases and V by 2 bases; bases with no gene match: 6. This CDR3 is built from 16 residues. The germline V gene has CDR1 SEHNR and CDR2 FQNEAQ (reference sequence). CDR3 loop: CASSLFGTGTQETQYF. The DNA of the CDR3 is TGTGCCAGCAGCTTATTCGGGACAGGGACTCAAGAGACCCAGTACTTC.

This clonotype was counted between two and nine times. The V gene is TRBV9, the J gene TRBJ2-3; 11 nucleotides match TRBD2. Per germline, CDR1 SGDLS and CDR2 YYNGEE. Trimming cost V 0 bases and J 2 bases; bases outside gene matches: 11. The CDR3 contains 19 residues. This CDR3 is CASSVGVSTSGDHTDTQYF. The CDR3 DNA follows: TGTGCCAGCAGCGTAGGAGTCTCGACTAGCGGGGACCACACAGATACGCAGTATTTT.